Below are 6 T cell receptor beta chains sequenced from a single sample in a study of T cells expressing NK-cell markers (dated by TCRdb to 2019 to 2021). Library creation used 5' RACE. TCRdb names Illumina HiSeq 2000 as the instrument used. TCRdb reprocessed the public reads and reports one entry per CDR3 protein sequence, without DNA. This sample's records show about 260,000 distinct CDR3 sequences. Roughly 4.2% of the sample is held by the ten biggest clonotypes. The sample taken for sequencing was blood T cells: a sorted CD56 or NKG2C T cell subset, CD4+ or CD8+ T cells, or bulk PBMC T cells (not recorded which). Receptors were obtained from a woman aged 18 to 75 in good health.

The V call is TRBV12-3 or TRBV12-4, the J call TRBJ2-1; TCRdb's assignment of TRBD2 cannot be checked, as there is no DNA. This CDR3 has 15 residues. CDR3 amino acids: CASRPRGGEGLTEFF.

V and J are TRBV19 and TRBJ2-6; TCRdb's D call of TRBD1 is untestable without DNA. The CDR3 has 16 amino acids. Germline V gives CDR1 LNHDA, CDR2 SQIVND (reference sequence). The CDR3 region is CASSMSREPGANVLTF.

This sequence joins TRBV10-3 and TRBJ2-7; the D call from TCRdb, TRBD2, cannot be confirmed without DNA. Germline V gene data show CDR1 as ENHRY and CDR2 as SYGVKD. The length of the CDR3 is 17 residues. This CDR3 reads CAIRESPGGTWDYEQYF.

The rearrangement joins TRBV7-2 to TRBJ2-3; TCRdb indicates TRBD2, and absent DNA this call remains unverified. Germline V CDR1 and CDR2: SGHTA, FQGNSA. This CDR3 spans 16 amino acids. The CDR3 loop is CASSPGSGGITDTQYF. Looking up the rest from reference TRBV7-2 and TRBJ2-3 gives the full variable domain: GAGVSQSPSNKVTEKGKDVELRCDPISGHTALYWYRQSLGQGLEFLIYFQGNSAPDKSGLPSDRFSAERTGGSVSTLTIQRTQQEDSAVYLCASSPGSGGITDTQYFGPGTRLTVL.

The chain employs TRBV7-2 and TRBJ2-1. This CDR3 comprises 12 residues. In germline, CDR1 is SGHTA, CDR2 FQGNSA. CDR3 residues: CASSMELGEQFF.

This chain joins TRBV12-3 or TRBV12-4 and TRBJ2-7; TCRdb names TRBD1, which stays unverified in the absence of DNA. The CDR3 has 13 amino acids. CDR3 residues: CASRLRRGNEQYF.